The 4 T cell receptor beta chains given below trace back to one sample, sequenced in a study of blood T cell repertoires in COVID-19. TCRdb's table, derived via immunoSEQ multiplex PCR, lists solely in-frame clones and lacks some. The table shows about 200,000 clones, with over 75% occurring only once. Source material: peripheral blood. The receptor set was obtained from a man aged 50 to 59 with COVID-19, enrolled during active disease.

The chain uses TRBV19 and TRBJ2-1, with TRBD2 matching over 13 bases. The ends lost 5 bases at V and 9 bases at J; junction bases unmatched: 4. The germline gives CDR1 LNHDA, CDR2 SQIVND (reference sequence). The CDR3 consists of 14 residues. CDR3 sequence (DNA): TGTGCCAGTAGTTTACTAGCGGGAGGGACTGAGCAGTTCTTC. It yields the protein CASSLLAGGTEQFF. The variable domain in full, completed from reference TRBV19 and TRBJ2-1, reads DGGITQSPKYLFRKEGQNVTLSCEQNLNHDAMYWYRQDPGQGLRLIYYSQIVNDFQKGDIAEGYSVSREKKESFPLTVTSAQKNPTAFYLCASSLLAGGTEQFFGPGTRLTVL.

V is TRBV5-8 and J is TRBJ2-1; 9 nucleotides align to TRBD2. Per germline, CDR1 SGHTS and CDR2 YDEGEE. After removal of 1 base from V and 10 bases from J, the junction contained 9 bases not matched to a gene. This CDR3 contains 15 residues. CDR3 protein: CASSLRPSGMAEQFF. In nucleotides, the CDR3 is TGTGCCAGCAGCTTGAGGCCTAGCGGGATGGCGGAGCAGTTCTTC. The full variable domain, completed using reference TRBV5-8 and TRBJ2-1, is EAGVTQSPTHLIKTRGQQATLRCSPISGHTSVYWYQQALGLGLQFLLWYDEGEERNRGNFPPRFSGRQFPNYSSELNVNALELEDSALYLCASSLRPSGMAEQFFGPGTRLTVL.

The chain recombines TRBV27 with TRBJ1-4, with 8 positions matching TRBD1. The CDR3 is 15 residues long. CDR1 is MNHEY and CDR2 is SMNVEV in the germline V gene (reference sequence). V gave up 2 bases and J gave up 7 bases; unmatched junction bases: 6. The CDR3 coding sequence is TGTGCCAGCAGTTTAAGCAGGGGGCGGGGTGAAAAACTGTTTTTT. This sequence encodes CASSLSRGRGEKLFF. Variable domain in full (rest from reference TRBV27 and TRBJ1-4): EAQVTQNPRYLITVTGKKLTVTCSQNMNHEYMSWYRQDPGLGLRQIYYSMNVEVTDKGDVPEGYKVSRKEKRNFPLILESPSPNQTSLYFCASSLSRGRGEKLFFGSGTQLSVL.

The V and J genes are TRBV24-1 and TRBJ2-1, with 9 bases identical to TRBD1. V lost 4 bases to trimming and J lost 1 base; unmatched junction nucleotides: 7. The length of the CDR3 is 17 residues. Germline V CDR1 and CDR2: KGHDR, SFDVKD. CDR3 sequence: CATSDRNRGRSYNEQFF. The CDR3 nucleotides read TGTGCCACCAGTGACAGAAACAGGGGGCGGTCCTACAATGAGCAGTTCTTC.